The clone carrying this TCR beta chain was picked up a small number of times. What it binds is unknown. The source of the sample is a study of beta chain features in type 1 diabetes. The V end was cut by 2 bases, the J end by 8 bases, with 12 bases between. The CDR3 has 13 amino acids. Germline CDR1 reads MNHEY; CDR2 reads SMNVEV (reference sequence). Study-wide findings and caveats: Type 1 diabetes patients had TCRB CDR3s that were shorter (moderately but significantly so) in all four CD4+ subsets.

Reverse transcribing all isolated RNA meant expressed TCRB transcripts were sequenced. Using immunoSEQ multiplex PCR, the repertoire was profiled, and TCRdb retains in-frame clones only, with some absent. The repertoire consists of about 160,000 clones, with about 8.1% occurring once and the leading ten covering around 0.56%. The sequencing sample was made of central memory CD4+ T cells from blood. The sequence was obtained from a woman aged 18-29 years with type 1 diabetes. The chain is built from TRBV27 and TRBJ1-2, with unresolved D. This CDR3 is CASSLNQAKGYTF. Here the CDR3 DNA reads TGTGCCAGCAGTTTAAACCAGGCGAAAGGCTACACCTTC.